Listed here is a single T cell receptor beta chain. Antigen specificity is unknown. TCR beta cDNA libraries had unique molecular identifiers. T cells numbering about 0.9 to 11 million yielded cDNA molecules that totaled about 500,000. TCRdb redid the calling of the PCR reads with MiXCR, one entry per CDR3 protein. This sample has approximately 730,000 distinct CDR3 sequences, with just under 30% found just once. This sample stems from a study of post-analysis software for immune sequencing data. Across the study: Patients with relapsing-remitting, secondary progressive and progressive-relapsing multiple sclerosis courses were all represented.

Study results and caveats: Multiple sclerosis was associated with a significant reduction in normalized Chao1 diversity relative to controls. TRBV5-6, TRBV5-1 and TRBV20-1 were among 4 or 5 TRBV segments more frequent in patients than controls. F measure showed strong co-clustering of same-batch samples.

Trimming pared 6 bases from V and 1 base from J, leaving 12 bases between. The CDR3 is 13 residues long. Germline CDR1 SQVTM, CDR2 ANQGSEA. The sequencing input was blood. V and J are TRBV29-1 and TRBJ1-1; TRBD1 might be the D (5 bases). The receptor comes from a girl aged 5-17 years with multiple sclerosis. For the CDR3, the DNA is TGCAGCGTGGTGGGCAGGGCGAACACTGAAGCTTTCTTT. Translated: CSVVGRANTEAFF.